The 20 T cell receptor beta chains given below trace back to one sample, sequenced in a study of molecular identifiers for immune sequencing clone quantification. TCRdb redid the calling of the PCR reads with MiXCR, one entry per CDR3 protein. Found here are some 680,000 distinct CDR3 sequences, roughly 27% of them singletons; the top ten hold 0.7% to 0.95%. Sequenced: naive CD8+ T cells from blood, with Jurkat cell RNA spiked in. Subset of the sample: FACS-sorted CD8+CD4-CCR7+CD45RA+ naive T cells. The receptors shown here come from a human donor in good health. Some libraries in this study had Jurkat cell RNA spiked in.

This clonotype was counted at least ten times. The rearrangement links TRBV29-1 to TRBJ1-1, with D possibly matching TRBD1 (6 bases). Trimming removed 3 bases at V and 0 bases at J, with 11 bases between. Germline values: CDR1 SQVTM, CDR2 ANQGSEA. This CDR3 contains 14 residues. The CDR3 sequence is CSVEVDSLNTEAFF. CDR3 DNA: TGCAGCGTTGAGGTGGACAGCTTGAACACTGAAGCTTTCTTT.

The chain couples TRBV11-2 to TRBJ1-5; D possibly corresponds to TRBD1 (5 bases). Per the germline V gene, CDR1 is SGHAT and CDR2 is FQNNGV. This CDR3 is built from 15 residues. V was cut by 2 bases and J by 4 bases, with 12 bases left in between. The CDR3 DNA sequence: TGTGCCAGCAGCTTACGAGGGACGGTGAATCAGCCCCAGCATTTT. The encoded protein is CASSLRGTVNQPQHF.

The chain's CDR3 is CASSQDRGQGWSQETQYF. The CDR3 DNA sequence: TGTGCCAGCAGCCAAGATCGTGGGCAGGGCTGGAGCCAAGAGACCCAGTACTTC. The chain has TRBV3-1 and TRBJ2-5, with D perhaps TRBD1 (5 bases). The CDR3 covers 18 residues. Germline CDR1 reads LGHDT; CDR2 reads YNNKEL (reference sequence). The V gene lost 0 bases and the J gene lost 1 base, with 18 bases spanning the gap.

J is TRBJ1-2 and V is TRBV19; D ambiguous. The CDR3 has 15 residues. Trimming took off 3 bases at V and 0 bases at J, with 11 bases between the two ends. Germline CDR1 reads LNHDA; CDR2 reads SQIVND (reference sequence). CDR3 region: CASSMSGNANYGYTF. The CDR3 region has the DNA TGTGCCAGTAGTATGTCCGGGAATGCTAACTATGGCTACACCTTC.

The gene calls are TRBV4-3 and TRBJ2-7; D unresolved. The CDR3 spans 14 residues. V was pared by 1 base and J by 0 bases, with 7 bases between. Germline V CDR1 and CDR2: LGHNA, YSLEER. DNA for the CDR3: TGCGCCAGCAGCCAAGGACTGGCCTCCTACGAGCAGTACTTC. Protein product: CASSQGLASYEQYF.

This clonotype showed up many times. V usage is TRBV30 and J usage is TRBJ1-1; tentatively, D is TRBD1 (6 bases). The V end was cut by 1 base, the J end by 4 bases, with 10 bases between. The CDR3 has 13 amino acids. The germline V gene has CDR1 GTSNPN and CDR2 SVGIG (reference sequence). CDR3 DNA sequence: TGTGCCTGGAGTGAAGGACAGATCACTGAAGCTTTCTTT. It codes for CAWSEGQITEAFF.

The genes are TRBV6-5 and TRBJ1-5, with D hard to call. CDR3 length: 13 residues. Germline values: CDR1 MNHEY, CDR2 SVGAGI. V gave up 0 bases and J gave up 7 bases, with 7 bases separating them. The CDR3 region has the DNA TGTGCCAGCAGTTACTCGGGGAAGCAGCCCCAGCATTTT. Translated, it gives CASSYSGKQPQHF.

This clonotype was detected only a few times. This rearrangement joins TRBV10-3 to TRBJ2-7; D possibly uses TRBD1 or TRBD2 (5 bases each). Germline CDR1 reads ENHRY; CDR2 reads SYGVKD. Trimming removed 4 bases from V and 3 bases from J, with 19 bases in between. CDR3 length: 16 residues. CDR3 region: CAISGGDERPIYEQYF. The CDR3 DNA follows: TGTGCCATCAGTGGAGGGGACGAACGGCCAATCTACGAGCAGTACTTC.

In the case of this clonotype: A much more abundant neighbour one base away suggests this may be a read error. The rearrangement links TRBV19 to TRBJ2-7, with 9 nucleotides matching TRBD2. The CDR3 runs to 13 residues. The V gene's germline CDR1 is LNHDA and CDR2 SQIVND (reference sequence). The CDR3 reads CVSTAGGYYEQYF. DNA of the CDR3: TGTGTCAGTACAGCGGGGGGCTACTACGAGCAGTACTTC. The variable domain in full, completed from reference TRBV19 and TRBJ2-7, reads DGGITQSPKYLFRKEGQNVTLSCEQNLNHDAMYWYRQDPGQGLRLIYYSQIVNDFQKGDIAEGYSVSREKKESFPLTVTSAQKNPTAFYLCVSTAGGYYEQYFGPGTRLTVT.

In DNA, the CDR3 is TGTGCCAGCAGTTACGGCGGGGGGGCCCCAGATACGCAGTATTTT. This sequence encodes CASSYGGGAPDTQYF. J is TRBJ2-3 and V is TRBV6-2 or TRBV6-3, with 9 bases lining up with TRBD2. V lost 2 bases, J lost 4 bases, and 4 bases stayed unmatched. Germline V gene sequence: CDR1 MNHEY, CDR2 SVGEGT. The CDR3 sequence is 15 residues long.

In its sample, this clonotype was seen many times. The V gene is TRBV5-6, the J gene TRBJ1-1; no clear D gene. This CDR3 region has 14 residues. Germline V CDR1 and CDR2: SGHDT, YYEEEE. The V gene lost 0 bases and the J gene lost 3 bases, with 9 bases spanning the gap. The CDR3 spells CASSLDPGYTEAFF. CDR3 DNA sequence: TGTGCCAGCAGCTTGGATCCGGGTTACACTGAAGCTTTCTTT.

To note about this clonotype: One base away lies a much larger clone, so this may be a sequencing read error. This rearrangement joins TRBV28 to TRBJ2-7, with unresolved D. The length of the CDR3 is 13 residues. The germline CDR1 and CDR2 sequences are MDHEN and SYDVKM. DNA for the CDR3: TGTGCCGGCAGTCGCCTCTATGCCTACGAGCAGTACTTC. Translating it yields CAGSRLYAYEQYF.

Details on this clonotype: This may arise from a read error, as a much more abundant clone is one base away. The V and J genes are TRBV4-3 and TRBJ2-1, with 10 bases fitting TRBD2. Looked up from germline, CDR1 is LGHNA and CDR2 is YSLEER. CDR3 length equals 17 residues. The CDR3 DNA reads TGCGCCAGCAGCCAGAGATACACCGGGACTAGCGACAATGAGCAGTCCTTC. This encodes CASSQRYTGTSDNEQSF.

This clonotype was picked up many times. V gene TRBV24-1 combines with J gene TRBJ1-5, with 8 bases aligning to TRBD1. After removal of 6 bases from V and 0 bases from J, the junction contained 9 bases not matched to a gene. This CDR3 is built from 17 residues. Germline V gene data show CDR1 as KGHDR and CDR2 as SFDVKD. Here the CDR3 DNA reads TGTGCCACCAGTCGGGGTAAGGGACAGGATAGCAATCAGCCCCAGCATTTT. It encodes CATSRGKGQDSNQPQHF.

The chain combines TRBV30 with TRBJ1-3, with D maybe TRBD1 (6 bases). Looked up from germline, CDR1 is GTSNPN and CDR2 is SVGIG (reference sequence). Deletions cut 0 bases from V and 0 bases from J, with 9 bases between. The CDR3 consists of 15 residues. The CDR3 region is CAWSVGQSSGNTIYF. The CDR3 DNA reads TGTGCCTGGAGTGTTGGACAGAGCTCTGGAAACACCATATATTTT.

This clonotype has a single count. One end of the junction varies from germline; a read error may be responsible. This chain uses TRBV4-2 with TRBJ2-7; 10 bases align to TRBD2. The length of the CDR3 is 15 residues. Per the germline V gene, CDR1 is LGHNA and CDR2 is YNFKEQ. The CDR3 spells CASSPEGLAFYEQYF. As DNA, the CDR3 is TGTGCCAGTAGCCCAGAGGGACTAGCGTTTTACGAGCAGTACTTC.

This chain links TRBV24-1 with TRBJ2-3, with D perhaps matching TRBD1 (5 bases). The V end lost 0 bases, the J end lost 4 bases, and 13 bases lay between the germline ends. The germline gives CDR1 KGHDR, CDR2 SFDVKD. The length of the CDR3 is 16 residues. The CDR3 protein is CATSDLQGGLADTQYF. For the CDR3, the DNA is TGTGCCACCAGTGATTTGCAGGGTGGGCTGGCAGATACGCAGTATTTT.

There are many counts of this clonotype. The genes are TRBV13 and TRBJ1-5; D is ambiguous. Trimming left V 2 bases short and J 4 bases short, with 3 bases between. The CDR3 is 12 residues long. The germline V gene has CDR1 PRHDT and CDR2 FYEKMQ (reference sequence). DNA for the CDR3: TGTGCCAGCAGCTTAAGAAATCAGCCCCAGCATTTT. Protein sequence: CASSLRNQPQHF. Variable domain in full (rest from reference TRBV13 and TRBJ1-5): AAGVIQSPRHLIKEKRETATLKCYPIPRHDTVYWYQQGPGQDPQFLISFYEKMQSDKGSIPDRFSAQQFSDYHSELNMSSLELGDSALYFCASSLRNQPQHFGDGTRLSIL.

In its sample, this clonotype was seen many times. The gene calls are TRBV28 and TRBJ2-7, with 10 bases lining up with TRBD2. The germline V gene encodes CDR1 MDHEN and CDR2 SYDVKM. This CDR3 spans 15 amino acids. With V trimmed by 4 bases and J by 7 bases, 10 bases remained unmatched. The CDR3 nucleotides are TGTGCCAGCAGTTACAGACTAGCGGGTATGGAGGAGCAGTACTTC. Its translation: CASSYRLAGMEEQYF.

This clonotype was seen ten or more times. V usage is TRBV27 and J usage is TRBJ2-3; tentative D call: TRBD2 (6 bases). The V end was cut by 2 bases, the J end by 2 bases, with 8 bases between. The CDR3 is 14 amino acids. Germline loops: CDR1 MNHEY, CDR2 SMNVEV (reference sequence). The CDR3 reads CASSLAGYTDTQYF. CDR3 bases: TGTGCCAGCAGTTTAGCGGGGTACACAGATACGCAGTATTTT.